Each of the 21 T cell receptor beta chains below was sequenced from the same sample in a study of blood T cell repertoires in COVID-19. The method was immunoSEQ multiplex PCR; TCRdb's version includes in-frame clones alone and lacks a portion of them. The sample lists about 310,000 clones; around 91% were seen once. The specimen was PBMCs or T cells enriched from blood (not recorded which). The receptors shown here come from a middle-aged woman who had recovered from COVID-19.

The chain carries TRBV18 and TRBJ2-1; 9 positions match TRBD2. CDR1 KGHSH and CDR2 LQKENI come from the germline V gene. J gave up 2 bases and V 3 bases, and 5 bases lay outside the gene matches. The CDR3 runs to 16 residues. The CDR3 loop reads CASSPEAGGTYNEQFF. The CDR3 DNA follows: TGTGCCAGCTCACCTGAAGCGGGAGGCACCTACAATGAGCAGTTCTTC.

This rearrangement joins TRBV11-3 to TRBJ2-2; 10 bases are a match to TRBD2. The CDR3 has 17 amino acids. Germline V gives CDR1 SGHNT, CDR2 YENEEA. J was trimmed by 6 bases and V by 1 base; bases with no gene match: 8. The CDR3 sequence is CASSLGLSGRAPGELFF. The CDR3 region has the DNA TGTGCCAGCAGCTTAGGGCTCAGCGGGAGGGCCCCCGGGGAGCTGTTTTTT.

The table lists this clone with a count of one. This chain links TRBV29-1 with TRBJ2-7, with TRBD2 matching 7 bases. V lost 7 bases to trimming and J lost 3 bases; unmatched junction nucleotides: 9. CDR1 and CDR2 from the germline V gene are SQVTM and ANQGSEA. This CDR3 is built from 13 residues. CDR3 residues: CSARGEGFYEQYF. CDR3 DNA sequence: TGCAGCGCGAGAGGGGAGGGATTCTACGAGCAGTACTTC.

This chain links TRBV6-5 with TRBJ2-7; tentative D call: TRBD1 (5 bases). CDR1 is MNHEY and CDR2 is SVGAGI in the germline V gene. V was pared by 7 bases and J by 5 bases, with 18 bases between. This CDR3 is 14 amino acids long. DNA of the CDR3: TGTGCCAGCACCCCGACCTGGGGCCAGAACGAGCAGTACTTC. It encodes CASTPTWGQNEQYF.

This clone appeared a single time. The rearrangement joins TRBV6-5 to TRBJ1-5, with TRBD1 matching over 7 bases. CDR1 is MNHEY and CDR2 is SVGAGI in the germline V gene. J was trimmed by 0 bases and V by 5 bases; bases with no gene match: 4. The CDR3 loop spans 15 amino acids. The CDR3 DNA reads as TGTGCCAGCAGTACGACAGGGTATAGCAATCAGCCCCAGCATTTT. Encoded protein: CASSTTGYSNQPQHF.

This clone was seen a single time. This chain uses TRBV3-1 (or the pseudogene TRBV3-2) with TRBJ2-7; D is uncertain. The CDR3 has 13 amino acids. Germline V gene lookup returns CDR1 LGHDT and CDR2 YNNKEL (reference sequence). V lost 10 bases to trimming and J lost 2 bases, with 15 bases between them. The CDR3 loop reads CATQNSVTYEQYF. In DNA, the CDR3 is TGTGCCACCCAGAACAGTGTAACCTACGAGCAGTACTTC.

The chain uses TRBV7-8 and TRBJ2-7, with D perhaps TRBD1 (6 bases). Trimming took off 4 bases at V and 3 bases at J, with 10 bases between the two ends. Germline V gives CDR1 SGHVS, CDR2 FQNEAQ. This CDR3 is built from 13 residues. The CDR3 reads CASSSGHNYEQYF. CDR3 DNA sequence: TGTGCCAGCAGCTCGGGACACAACTACGAGCAGTACTTC.

This clone has a single count. The chain joins TRBV10-1 to TRBJ2-2; a weak D match, TRBD1 (6 bases). Germline CDR1 reads WNHNN; CDR2 reads SYGVQD (reference sequence). The ends were cut back, 6 bases at V and 2 bases at J, with 7 bases in the middle. CDR3 length: 13 residues. CDR3 region: CASRGANTGELFF. Here the CDR3 DNA reads TGCGCCAGCAGGGGGGCAAACACCGGGGAGCTGTTTTTT.

Concerning this clone: Within the sample, other DNA sequences also encode this same CDR3. V usage is TRBV7-2 and J usage is TRBJ2-7, with 10 bases that match TRBD1. V lost 5 bases, J lost 2 bases, and 3 bases stayed unmatched. The CDR3 length is 14 residues. Per the germline V gene, CDR1 is SGHTA and CDR2 is FQGNSA. CDR3 loop: CASSLDRGPYEQYF. DNA of the CDR3: TGTGCCAGCAGCCTCGACAGGGGGCCCTACGAGCAGTACTTC.

The chain couples TRBV11-2 to TRBJ1-2; possibly TRBD1 for D (6 bases). The CDR3 loop spans 13 amino acids. Per germline, CDR1 SGHAT and CDR2 FQNNGV. Trimming removed 6 bases at V and 3 bases at J, with 11 bases between. For the CDR3, the DNA is TGTGCCAGCAGGCAGGGGCAGCACTATGGCTACACCTTC. Translated: CASRQGQHYGYTF.

As regards this clone: The identical CDR3 is also encoded by other nucleotide sequences in the sample. The chain combines TRBV9 with TRBJ2-5, with 7 bases matching TRBD2. V gave up 0 bases and J gave up 5 bases; unmatched junction bases: 1. The CDR3 contains 13 residues. Germline-derived CDR1 and CDR2 are SGDLS and YYNGEE. The CDR3 nucleotides read TGTGCCAGCAGCGTAGCCGGGGGGGAGACCCAGTACTTC. Translation: CASSVAGGETQYF. Complete variable domain (other parts from reference TRBV9 and TRBJ2-5): DSGVTQTPKHLITATGQRVTLRCSPRSGDLSVYWYQQSLDQGLQFLIQYYNGEERAKGNILERFSAQQFPDLHSELNLSSLELGDSALYFCASSVAGGETQYFGPGTRLLVL.

The chain is built from TRBV6-5 and TRBJ1-2; 7 positions agree with TRBD1. The CDR3 loop spans 13 amino acids. V shed 8 bases, J shed 1 base, and the junction held 4 bases outside the gene matches. Germline CDR1 reads MNHEY; CDR2 reads SVGAGI. The CDR3 bases are TGTGCCAGCGGACAGGACCTTAACTATGGCTACACCTTC. Translating gives CASGQDLNYGYTF.

The rearrangement joins TRBV6-5 to TRBJ2-2; D is perhaps TRBD1 (5 bases). The CDR3 runs to 14 residues. The V and J ends lost 4 bases and 6 bases respectively, with 12 bases between them. CDR1 is MNHEY and CDR2 is SVGAGI in the germline V gene. The CDR3 loop is CASSLRQGPGELFF. The CDR3 DNA sequence: TGTGCCAGCAGTTTAAGGCAGGGCCCCGGGGAGCTGTTTTTT.

The chain is built from TRBV14 and TRBJ2-7; D unclear. Germline CDR1 reads SGHDN; CDR2 reads FVKESK. Trimming stripped 3 bases from V and 4 bases from J, with 10 bases between. The CDR3 covers 13 residues. The CDR3 loop is CASSHTNMYEQYF. DNA for the CDR3: TGTGCCAGCAGCCACACCAACATGTACGAGCAGTACTTC.

The chain couples TRBV6-4 to TRBJ2-3; TRBD2 agrees at 16 bases. The germline CDR1 and CDR2 sequences are MRHNA and SNTAGT. The CDR3 sequence is 18 residues long. Germline trimming cut 0 bases from V and 2 bases from J; bases unmatched to any gene: 2. For the CDR3, the DNA is TGTGCCAGCAGTGACTCGGGGACTAGCGGGAGGGCCACAGATACGCAGTATTTT. The encoded protein is CASSDSGTSGRATDTQYF.

The rearrangement uses TRBV10-3 and TRBJ1-5, with 10 bases fitting TRBD1. J was trimmed by 3 bases and V by 2 bases; bases with no gene match: 4. The germline gives CDR1 ENHRY, CDR2 SYGVKD. This CDR3 spans 16 amino acids. The CDR3 region has the DNA TGTGCCATCAGTGAGCGGACAGGGGGAGTCAATCAGCCCCAGCATTTT. It yields the protein CAISERTGGVNQPQHF.

This chain links TRBV6-5 with TRBJ1-1, with a possible D match to TRBD1 (5 bases). The V gene's germline CDR1 is MNHEY and CDR2 SVGAGI. The length of the CDR3 is 15 residues. V was shortened by 6 bases and J by 4 bases, with 18 bases between the two germline ends. The CDR3 DNA sequence: TGTGCCAGCAGCCGGGGGGGGAGGGGCGGCACTGAAGCTTTCTTT. It codes for CASSRGGRGGTEAFF.

This chain uses TRBV2 with TRBJ1-6; 8 nucleotides align to TRBD1. This CDR3 spans 17 amino acids. Trimming removed 5 bases from V and 7 bases from J; junction bases left unmatched: 13. Germline V lookup: CDR1 SNHLY, CDR2 FYNNEI. Here the CDR3 reads CASSWTGPPLSNSPLHF. CDR3 in DNA: TGTGCCAGCAGTTGGACAGGGCCCCCTTTGAGCAATTCACCCCTCCACTTT.

J is TRBJ2-1 and V is TRBV3-1 (or the pseudogene TRBV3-2); TRBD1 matches 9 bases. From germline, CDR1 is LGHDT and CDR2 YNNKEL (reference sequence). CDR3 length: 15 residues. V gave up 5 bases and J gave up 4 bases; unmatched junction bases: 6. The CDR3 coding sequence is TGTGCCAGCAGCAAGATGGGACAGGGATACAATGAGCAGTTCTTC. Translating it yields CASSKMGQGYNEQFF.

V and J are TRBV7-3 and TRBJ1-2, with a possible D match to TRBD1 (5 bases). Trimming removed 5 bases at V and 5 bases at J, with 18 bases between. Per germline, CDR1 SGHTA and CDR2 FQGTGA. The CDR3 has 15 residues. CDR3 region: CASSPDRPRLYGYTF. As DNA, the CDR3 is TGTGCCAGCAGCCCTGACAGACCCCGTCTTTATGGCTACACCTTC.

The rearrangement uses TRBV7-6 and TRBJ1-1; 8 bases agree with TRBD1. The CDR3 is 15 amino acids. With 5 bases clipped from V and 3 bases from J, the junction kept 8 bases outside the gene matches. The germline CDR1 and CDR2 sequences are SGHVS and FNYEAQ. CDR3 loop: CASSQGTGGDTEAFF. Here the CDR3 DNA reads TGTGCCAGCAGCCAGGGGACAGGAGGGGACACTGAAGCTTTCTTT.